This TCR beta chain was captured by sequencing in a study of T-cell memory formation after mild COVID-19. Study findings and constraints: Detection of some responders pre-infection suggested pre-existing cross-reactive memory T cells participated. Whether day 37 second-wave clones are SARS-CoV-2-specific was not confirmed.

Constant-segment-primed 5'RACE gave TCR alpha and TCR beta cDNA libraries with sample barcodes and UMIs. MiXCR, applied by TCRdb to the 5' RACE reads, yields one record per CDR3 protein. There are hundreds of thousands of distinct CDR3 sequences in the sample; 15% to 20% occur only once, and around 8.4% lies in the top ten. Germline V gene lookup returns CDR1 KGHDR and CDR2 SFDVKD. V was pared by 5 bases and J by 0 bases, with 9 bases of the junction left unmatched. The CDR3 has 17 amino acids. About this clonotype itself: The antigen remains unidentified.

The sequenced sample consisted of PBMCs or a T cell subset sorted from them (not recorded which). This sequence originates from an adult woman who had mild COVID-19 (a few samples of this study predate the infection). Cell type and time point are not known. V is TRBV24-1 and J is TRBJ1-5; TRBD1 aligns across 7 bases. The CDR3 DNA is TGTGCCACCAGTGCTACCGGACAGGAGTATAGCAATCAGCCCCAGCATTTT. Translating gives CATSATGQEYSNQPQHF.